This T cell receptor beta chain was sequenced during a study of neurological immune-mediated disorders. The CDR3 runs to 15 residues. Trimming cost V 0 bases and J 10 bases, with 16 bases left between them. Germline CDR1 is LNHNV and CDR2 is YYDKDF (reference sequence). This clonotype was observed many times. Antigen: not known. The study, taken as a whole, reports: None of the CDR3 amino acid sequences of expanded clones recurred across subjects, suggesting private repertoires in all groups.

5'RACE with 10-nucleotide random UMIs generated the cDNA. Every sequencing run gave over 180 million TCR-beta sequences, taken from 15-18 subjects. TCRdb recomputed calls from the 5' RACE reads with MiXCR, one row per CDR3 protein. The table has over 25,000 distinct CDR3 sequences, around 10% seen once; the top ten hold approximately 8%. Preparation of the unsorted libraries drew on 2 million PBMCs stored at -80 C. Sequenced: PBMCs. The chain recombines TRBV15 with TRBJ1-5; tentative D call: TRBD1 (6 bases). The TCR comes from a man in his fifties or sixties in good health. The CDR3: CATSRDSTGISPQHF. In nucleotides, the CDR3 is TGTGCCACCAGCAGAGATAGTACAGGGATCAGCCCCCAGCATTTT.